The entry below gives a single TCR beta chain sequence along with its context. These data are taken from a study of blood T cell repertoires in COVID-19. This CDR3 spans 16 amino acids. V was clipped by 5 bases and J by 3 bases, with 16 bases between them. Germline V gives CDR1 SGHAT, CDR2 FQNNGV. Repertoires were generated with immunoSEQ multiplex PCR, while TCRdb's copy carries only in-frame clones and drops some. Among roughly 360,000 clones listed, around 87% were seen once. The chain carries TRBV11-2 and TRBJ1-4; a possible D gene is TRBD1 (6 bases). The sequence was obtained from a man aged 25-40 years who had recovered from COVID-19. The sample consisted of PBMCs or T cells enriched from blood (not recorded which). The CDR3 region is CASSSSGQFPNEKLFF. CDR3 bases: TGTGCCAGCAGCAGCAGCGGACAGTTCCCTAATGAAAAACTGTTTTTT.